The clone carrying this T cell receptor (beta chain) was counted ten times or more. Its antigen is still unknown. TCRdb re-called the reads with MiXCR, one entry per CDR3 protein. The sample carries 350,000 to 550,000 distinct CDR3 sequences, 31% recorded once. In germline, CDR1 is LGHNA, CDR2 YSLEER. V trimming: 4 bases; J trimming: 0 bases; junction bases outside the gene matches: 4. The CDR3 has 16 residues. This sample was included in a study of T cell repertoires in cytomegalovirus infection. Study-wide context: Both a matching HLA type and CMV infection were indicated by public TCR beta signatures.

Overall study results and limits: There were HLA-C-restricted CMV-specific TCR beta clonotypes dominating the ex vivo response. Based on cumulative public TCR beta family frequency, carriers of CMV plus the relevant HLA were identified.

This clonotype originated in a human donor in good health (CMV status not recorded). Some clones in this sample may be carry-over from other donors' samples. This sequence joins TRBV4-3 and TRBJ2-3; 10 bases are a match to TRBD1. The sequencing sample was made of PBMCs. The CDR3: CASSLTGGGSTDTQYF. In DNA form, the CDR3 reads TGCGCCAGCAGCCTGACAGGGGGCGGAAGCACAGATACGCAGTATTTT.